The 30 T cell receptor beta chains below all came from one sample that was sequenced in a study of cytomegalovirus exposure and HLA in healthy donors. Primers included in the PCR were 60 Vbeta and 13 Jbeta primers. The assay was immunoSEQ multiplex PCR, and TCRdb's table has in-frame clones only and misses some. Of nearly 300,000 clones listed, approximately 90% were seen once; the top ten hold roughly 4%. The sequencing sample was made of PBMCs. The receptors originated from a man in his forties or fifties in good health and CMV-seropositive.

This chain connects TRBV7-9 to TRBJ1-2; 7 positions agree with TRBD1. The CDR3 is made up of 14 amino acids. Looked up from germline, CDR1 is SEHNR and CDR2 is FQNEAQ (reference sequence). Germline trimming cut 5 bases from V and 8 bases from J; bases unmatched to any gene: 11. The CDR3 reads CASSLRDSSKGYTF. DNA for the CDR3: TGTGCCAGCAGCCTAAGGGACAGTAGTAAGGGCTACACCTTC.

J is TRBJ2-5 and V is TRBV27; 12 nucleotides line up with TRBD2. With the DNA end fitting TRBJ2-7 better, the J assignment may be wrong. The V gene's germline CDR1 is MNHEY and CDR2 SMNVEV (reference sequence). The CDR3 has 14 amino acids. As DNA, the CDR3 is TGTGCCAGCAGCCTAGCGGGAGGGGGTTACGAGCAGTACTTC. This encodes CASSLAGGGYEQYF.

The chain is built from TRBV5-1 and TRBJ2-5; 15 nucleotides match TRBD2. V gave up 7 bases and J gave up 2 bases; unmatched junction bases: 6. The CDR3 has 16 residues. Per germline, CDR1 SGHRS and CDR2 YFSETQ. CDR3 in amino acids: CASGIGTSGRQETQYF. The CDR3 DNA follows: TGCGCCAGCGGCATTGGGACTAGCGGGAGGCAAGAGACCCAGTACTTC.

The chain links TRBV5-6 to TRBJ2-5, with 14 positions matching TRBD2. V lost 4 bases and J lost 2; bases outside the gene matches: 4. Per the germline V gene, CDR1 is SGHDT and CDR2 is YYEEEE. The CDR3 extends over 16 amino acids. DNA of the CDR3: TGTGCCAGCAGCCCGGGACTAGCGGGAGCTCAAGAGACCCAGTACTTC. Protein product: CASSPGLAGAQETQYF.

This chain uses TRBV7-3 with TRBJ2-3, with 9 bases aligning to TRBD1. V was pared by 6 bases and J by 4 bases, with 2 bases of the junction left unmatched. The CDR3 has 13 amino acids. Germline V CDR1 and CDR2: SGHTA, FQGTGA. The CDR3 reads CASRGQGSDTQYF. Here the CDR3 DNA reads TGTGCCAGCAGGGGACAGGGTTCAGATACGCAGTATTTT.

The chain has TRBV7-2 and TRBJ2-7; TRBD2 matches 8 bases. The J segment lost 4 bases and the V segment lost 1 base, leaving 6 bases of the junction unmatched. The germline CDR1 and CDR2 sequences are SGHTA and FQGNSA. This CDR3 spans 15 amino acids. The CDR3 region is CASSLGREGLYEQYF. The DNA for the CDR3 is TGTGCCAGCAGCTTAGGTCGGGAGGGCCTTTACGAGCAGTACTTC.

The chain combines TRBV4-3 with TRBJ1-3, with 10 bases matching TRBD1. V shed 3 bases, J shed 3 bases, and the junction held 2 bases outside the gene matches. The CDR3 contains 15 residues. Germline CDR1 is LGHNA and CDR2 is YSLEER. The CDR3 loop reads CASSQGTGVGNTIYF. The CDR3 nucleotides are TGCGCCAGCAGCCAGGGGACAGGGGTTGGAAACACCATATATTTT.

The CDR3: CASSEPWDRDGYTF. The CDR3 DNA is TGTGCCAGCAGTGAACCTTGGGACAGGGATGGCTACACCTTC. The J gene is TRBJ1-2, the V gene TRBV25-1; TRBD1 aligns across 9 bases. The CDR3 has 14 residues. V shed 2 bases and J 6 bases; nucleotides not matched to a gene: 4. Germline loops: CDR1 MGHDK, CDR2 SYGVNS.

The genes are TRBV7-8 and TRBJ2-7, with 9 bases identical to TRBD1. Germline trimming cut 7 bases from V and 5 bases from J; bases unmatched to any gene: 9. The CDR3 length is 14 residues. Germline CDR1 is SGHVS and CDR2 is FQNEAQ. DNA for the CDR3: TGTGCCAGCACCCCGGGACAGGGATTCGACGAGCAGTACTTC. Its translation: CASTPGQGFDEQYF.

The chain is built from TRBV5-4 and TRBJ1-1; 8 bases are a match to TRBD1. V was clipped by 4 bases and J by 1 base; unmatched bases: 3. Per germline, CDR1 SGHNT and CDR2 YYREEE (reference sequence). The CDR3 consists of 14 residues. CDR3 in amino acids: CASSPGQGNTEAFF. The CDR3, as DNA: TGTGCCAGCAGCCCAGGACAGGGGAACACTGAAGCTTTCTTT.

The chain has TRBV15 and TRBJ1-2, with 8 bases identical to TRBD1. The V segment lost 5 bases and the J segment 5 bases; nucleotides outside the gene matches: 7. Germline CDR1 is LNHNV and CDR2 is YYDKDF (reference sequence). This CDR3 region has 14 residues. CDR3 in DNA: TGTGCCACCAGCCTGGACAGGGAAGGGTATGGCTACACCTTC. Protein product: CATSLDREGYGYTF.

The chain recombines TRBV7-2 with TRBJ2-5, with 8 bases that match TRBD2. Per germline, CDR1 SGHTA and CDR2 FQGNSA. The ends lost 6 bases at V and 1 base at J; junction bases unmatched: 4. The CDR3 totals 14 residues. CDR3 coding DNA: TGTGCCAGCAGTTTCACTAGCGGCCAAGAGACCCAGTACTTC. Translating gives CASSFTSGQETQYF.

This clone was counted once. V usage is TRBV6-5 and J usage is TRBJ2-1; 11 positions agree with TRBD2. Unmatched junction bases numbered 3, after V lost 2 bases and J lost 6 bases. CDR1 is MNHEY and CDR2 is SVGAGI in the germline V gene. The CDR3 runs to 15 residues. CDR3 region: CASSYGLAGGNEQFF. The CDR3 nucleotides read TGTGCCAGCAGTTACGGGCTAGCGGGAGGCAATGAGCAGTTCTTC.

The V and J genes are TRBV4-1 and TRBJ2-1; 8 bases align to TRBD2. The V segment lost 1 base and the J segment 0 bases; nucleotides outside the gene matches: 5. The CDR3 runs 17 residues. Germline V gene data show CDR1 as MGHRA and CDR2 as YSYEKL. The CDR3 DNA reads TGCGCCAGCAGCCAAGTGGCTAGCGGGCGCTCCTACAATGAGCAGTTCTTC. It encodes CASSQVASGRSYNEQFF.

This clone appeared a single time. This chain links TRBV25-1 with TRBJ2-3, with 8 bases that match TRBD1. The V gene's germline CDR1 is MGHDK and CDR2 SYGVNS. V lost 6 bases, J lost 1 base, and 9 bases stayed unmatched. The CDR3 length is 16 residues. CDR3 residues: CASSKRQGAGTDTQYF. The CDR3 DNA reads TGTGCCAGCAGCAAACGCCAGGGGGCAGGCACAGATACGCAGTATTTT.

The rearrangement uses TRBV11-2 and TRBJ1-1; TRBD1 matches 8 bases. The CDR3 consists of 19 residues. V lost 2 bases, J lost 3 bases, and 17 bases stayed unmatched. Germline V gene lookup returns CDR1 SGHAT and CDR2 FQNNGV. The CDR3 here is CASSLRPGGNSGSDTEAFF. The CDR3 DNA reads TGTGCCAGCAGCTTAAGGCCAGGGGGCAATTCGGGGTCGGACACTGAAGCTTTCTTT. Filled out from reference TRBV11-2 and TRBJ1-1, the complete variable domain reads EAGVAQSPRYKIIEKRQSVAFWCNPISGHATLYWYQQILGQGPKLLIQFQNNGVVDDSQLPKDRFSAERLKGVDSTLKIQPAKLEDSAVYLCASSLRPGGNSGSDTEAFFGQGTRLTVV.

This clone was seen a few times. The chain is built from TRBV5-5 and TRBJ2-1; D perhaps matches TRBD2 (6 bases). CDR1 is SGHKS and CDR2 is YYEKEE in the germline V gene (reference sequence). This CDR3 has 13 amino acids. The ends were cut back, 0 bases at V and 7 bases at J, with 8 bases in the middle. The CDR3 DNA reads as TGTGCCAGCAGCTTGGTGGGAGGTAATGAGCAGTTCTTC. Its protein product is CASSLVGGNEQFF. The full variable domain, with the rest looked up from reference TRBV5-5 and TRBJ2-1, is DAGVTQSPTHLIKTRGQQVTLRCSPISGHKSVSWYQQVLGQGPQFIFQYYEKEERGRGNFPDRFSARQFPNYSSELNVNALLLGDSALYLCASSLVGGNEQFFGPGTRLTVL.

CDR3 amino acids: CASSALQGASYNEQFF. The DNA for the CDR3 is TGTGCCAGCAGCGCACTACAGGGGGCCTCCTACAATGAGCAGTTCTTC. The chain carries TRBV11-2 and TRBJ2-1; TRBD1 agrees at 9 bases. With V trimmed by 5 bases and J by 0 bases, 5 bases remained unmatched. This CDR3 is 16 amino acids long. Germline-derived CDR1 and CDR2 are SGHAT and FQNNGV.

V is TRBV5-6 and J is TRBJ2-7; D remains unclear. The CDR3 has 13 amino acids. Trimming took off 0 bases at V and 4 bases at J, with 8 bases between the two ends. The germline CDR1 and CDR2 sequences are SGHDT and YYEEEE. CDR3 nucleotide sequence: TGTGCCAGCAGCTTGGACAGAGAATACGAGCAGTACTTC. Translation gives CASSLDREYEQYF.

This chain connects TRBV19 to TRBJ1-1; TRBD1 agrees at 9 bases. Losses at the gene ends were 0 bases for V and 4 bases for J; bases not matched to a gene: 15. Germline V gene sequence: CDR1 LNHDA, CDR2 SQIVND (reference sequence). The CDR3 runs 19 residues. The CDR3 reads CASSIDLFLSGQGTTEAFF. CDR3 DNA: TGTGCCAGTAGTATAGATCTATTTTTGTCGGGACAGGGAACCACTGAAGCTTTCTTT.

The chain couples TRBV11-3 to TRBJ1-1, with 10 bases that match TRBD1. Germline CDR1 and CDR2: SGHNT and YENEEA. The V and J ends lost 1 base and 7 bases, in that order; junction bases with no gene match: 6. This CDR3 region has 15 residues. As DNA, the CDR3 is TGTGCCAGCAGCTTAGGCGGACAGGGGGTCGGTGAAGCTTTCTTT. It translates to CASSLGGQGVGEAFF.

Comment on this clone: Different DNA sequences within this sample yield the same CDR3. This chain connects TRBV6-6 to TRBJ1-5; maybe TRBD1 (5 bases). The CDR3 has 15 residues. The V gene's germline CDR1 is MNHNY and CDR2 SVGAGI (reference sequence). V shed 0 bases and J shed 3 bases, with 9 bases lying between them. CDR3 nucleotide sequence: TGTGCCAGCAGTTACTCCGACAGAGACAATCAGCCCCAGCATTTT. Translating gives CASSYSDRDNQPQHF.

V and J are TRBV6-5 and TRBJ2-1, with 10 bases that match TRBD2. The CDR3 covers 15 residues. V lost 5 bases and J lost 5; bases outside the gene matches: 6. Germline V gene data show CDR1 as MNHEY and CDR2 as SVGAGI. Here the CDR3 DNA reads TGTGCCAGCAGTGGATTAGCGGGAGGCGACAATGAGCAGTTCTTC. The encoded protein is CASSGLAGGDNEQFF.

The V call is TRBV2, the J call TRBJ2-5; maybe TRBD1 (5 bases). The V gene's germline CDR1 is SNHLY and CDR2 FYNNEI. The CDR3 contains 11 residues. V was clipped by 4 bases and J by 9 bases, with 9 bases between them. CDR3: CASSGDSPQYF. The CDR3 DNA is TGTGCCAGCAGTGGAGACAGCCCCCAGTACTTC.

This chain joins TRBV6-5 and TRBJ2-5; 10 nucleotides align to TRBD1. V dropped 2 bases and J dropped 4; count of bases not matched to a gene: 7. Germline assignment: CDR1 MNHEY and CDR2 SVGAGI. This CDR3 is built from 16 residues. The CDR3 DNA sequence: TGTGCCAGCAGTTACCACAGACAGGGGGCGGGAGAGACCCAGTACTTC. Translation gives CASSYHRQGAGETQYF.

The chain links TRBV7-6 to TRBJ2-7; TRBD2 matches at 8 bases. The CDR3 extends over 17 amino acids. Germline V gene lookup returns CDR1 SGHVS and CDR2 FNYEAQ. The ends lost 4 bases at V and 0 bases at J; junction bases unmatched: 11. The CDR3 nucleotides are TGTGCCAGCAGCTGGAATAGCGGGGCCCCGAGCTCCTACGAGCAGTACTTC. It yields the protein CASSWNSGAPSSYEQYF.

The chain is built from TRBV2 and TRBJ2-1; TRBD2 matches at 10 bases. With 6 bases clipped from V and 5 bases from J, the junction kept 7 bases outside the gene matches. Germline V gene lookup returns CDR1 SNHLY and CDR2 FYNNEI. This CDR3 comprises 15 residues. The CDR3 region has the DNA TGTGCCAGCAGAAGGCGACTAGCGGGTGACAATGAGCAGTTCTTC. The encoded protein is CASRRRLAGDNEQFF.

V usage is TRBV13 and J usage is TRBJ2-7, with TRBD2 matching over 12 bases. Unmatched junction bases numbered 13, after V lost 5 bases and J lost 2 bases. The germline V gene encodes CDR1 PRHDT and CDR2 FYEKMQ (reference sequence). CDR3 length equals 18 residues. The CDR3 spells CASSPPTGLAGLTYEQYF. Here the CDR3 DNA reads TGTGCCAGCAGCCCCCCAACGGGACTAGCGGGCCTAACCTACGAGCAGTACTTC.

About this clone: This specimen includes other DNA sequences encoding the same CDR3. The chain recombines TRBV7-8 with TRBJ1-1; no clear D. The V gene's germline CDR1 is SGHVS and CDR2 FQNEAQ. Trimming shortened V by 3 bases and J by 1 base, and 6 bases separated the two germline ends. This CDR3 has 13 residues. This CDR3 reads CASSLGRNTEAFF. In DNA, the CDR3 is TGTGCCAGCAGCTTGGGCAGGAACACTGAAGCTTTCTTT. The full variable domain, its missing parts supplied by reference TRBV7-8 and TRBJ1-1, is GAGVSQSPRYKVAKRGQDVALRCDPISGHVSLFWYQQALGQGPEFLTYFQNEAQLDKSGLPSDRFFAERPEGSVSTLKIQRTQQEDSAVYLCASSLGRNTEAFFGQGTRLTVV.

This clone was detected a few times. The J gene is TRBJ1-1, the V gene TRBV5-6, with TRBD1 matching 8 bases. There are 14 residues in the CDR3. V trimming: 6 bases; J trimming: 10 bases; junction bases outside the gene matches: 14. Germline V lookup: CDR1 SGHDT, CDR2 YYEEEE. The CDR3, as DNA: TGTGCCAGCACCATGGCGGACAGGGTAATTGGAGCTTTCTTT. Protein sequence: CASTMADRVIGAFF.